This T cell receptor beta chain originates from a study of T cell changes during pregnancy in multiple sclerosis. Generated by immunoSEQ multiplex PCR, the TCRdb table keeps only in-frame clones and is missing some. The repertoire consists of 47,000 or so clones, with about 87% occurring once and the leading ten covering roughly 2%. Per germline, CDR1 SGHTA and CDR2 FQGTGA. This CDR3 is built from 16 residues. Unmatched junction bases numbered 5, after V lost 5 bases and J lost 0 bases. The V gene is TRBV7-3, the J gene TRBJ2-2; TRBD1 agrees at 8 bases. The clonotype originates from a female donor with multiple sclerosis, enrolled in a pregnancy study. The specimen comprised peripheral blood, sampled in the first trimester of pregnancy. Here the CDR3 reads CASSPRDRTNTGELFF. CDR3 bases: TGTGCCAGCAGCCCCCGGGACAGGACGAACACCGGGGAGCTGTTTTTT.